The rows below give T cell receptor beta chains drawn from one sample of a study of cytomegalovirus exposure and HLA in healthy donors. The repertoire was sequenced with immunoSEQ multiplex PCR; TCRdb's copy has only in-frame clones and lacks some. Of roughly 70,000 clones in the sample, around 97% were seen once. Sequencing was carried out using PBMCs. These TCRs come from a man aged 18 to 30 in good health and CMV-seronegative. Both conserved end residues are part of each CDR3.

V gene	CDR3 protein
TRBV5-1	CASSTDGHGSEKLFF
TRBV28	CASSLGGQGYTGELFF
TRBV4-1	CASSQDLSNQPQHF
TRBV7-9	CASSLAQSPREAFF
TRBV5-1	CASRAGDSGWNTEAFF
TRBV28	CASSTGQKPYEQYF
TRBV10-1	CASSARDRAYEQYF
TRBV30	CAWSMGAAQPQHF
TRBV28	CASSSPGLEANEQFF
TRBV12-5	CASGLSLAGRGTDTQYF
TRBV7-3	CASSPRDRGVGASYNEQFF
TRBV14	CASSYGGGKQYF
TRBV6-6	CASNRAQGAKNIQYF
TRBV7-7	CASSLGSSGSFTTQYF
TRBV27	CASTPRGTTTEAFF
TRBV27	CASTSPREVGTDTQYF
TRBV5-4	CASSLPDRDYEQYF
TRBV2	CASTRLADSYEQYF
TRBV19	CASSIQLQETQYF
TRBV4-1	CASSQRTAGGGSYEQYF